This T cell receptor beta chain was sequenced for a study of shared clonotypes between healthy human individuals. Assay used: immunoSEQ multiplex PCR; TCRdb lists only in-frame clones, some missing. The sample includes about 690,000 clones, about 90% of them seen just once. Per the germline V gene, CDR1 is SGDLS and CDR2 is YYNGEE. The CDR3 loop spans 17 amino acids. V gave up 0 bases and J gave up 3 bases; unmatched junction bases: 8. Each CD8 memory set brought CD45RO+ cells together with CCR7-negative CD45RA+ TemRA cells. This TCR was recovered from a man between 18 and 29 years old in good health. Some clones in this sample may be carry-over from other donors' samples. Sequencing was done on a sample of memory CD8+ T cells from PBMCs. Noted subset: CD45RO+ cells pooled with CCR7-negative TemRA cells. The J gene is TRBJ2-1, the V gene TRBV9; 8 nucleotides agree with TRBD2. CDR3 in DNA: TGTGCCAGCAGCGTAGCTACAAGGGCGGGAGGCTACAATGAGCAGTTCTTC. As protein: CASSVATRAGGYNEQFF.